This is a list of T cell receptor beta chains from one sample in a study of shared clonotypes between healthy human individuals. The method was immunoSEQ multiplex PCR; TCRdb's version includes in-frame clones alone and lacks a portion of them. The repertoire holds hundreds of thousands of clones, with just under 97% as singletons. Input material: naive CD8+ T cells sorted from blood. These TCRs come from a woman aged 25-40 years in good health. CDR3s include the opening cysteine and the closing phenylalanine or tryptophan. The D gene is left open where the match is weak. Some rows have no size entry. The others give once, few or many, or a class for an expanded clone.

TRBJ2-7 | 15 | TRBV9 | once | TRBD1 | TGTGCCAGCAGCGTAGGGGGACAGGGCTCCTACGAGCAGTACTTC | CASSVGGQGSYEQYF
TRBJ1-1 | 16 | TRBV5-4 | few | TRBD1 | TGTGCCAGCAGCATCGGACAGGCCTGGGTGAACACTGAAGCTTTCTTT | CASSIGQAWVNTEAFF
TRBJ2-3 | 14 | TRBV28 | NA | NA | TGTGCCAGCAGTTTATCGGGAGCAGCAGATACGCAGTATTTT | CASSLSGAADTQYF
TRBJ2-5 | 18 | TRBV4-1 | NA | TRBD2 | TGCGCCAGCAGCCGCGCCGGGGGACTAGCGGCCTATAAAGAGACCCAGTACTTC | CASSRAGGLAAYKETQYF
TRBJ2-3 | 13 | TRBV29-1 | NA | NA | TGCAGCGTCCCCGGGCTGAGGCCAGATACGCAGTATTTT | CSVPGLRPDTQYF
TRBJ1-4 | 13 | TRBV19 | few | TRBD1 | TGTGCCAGTAGGGGACAGGGTCTAGAAAAACTGTTTTTT | CASRGQGLEKLFF
TRBJ2-7 | 12 | TRBV6-1 | NA | NA | TGTGCCAGCAGTGACGGACAGTACGAGCAGTACTTC | CASSDGQYEQYF
TRBJ2-2 | 16 | TRBV19 | NA | TRBD2 | TGTGCCAGTAGTATGGGGCTAGCGGGGAACACCGGGGAGCTGTTTTTT | CASSMGLAGNTGELFF
TRBJ1-2 | 15 | TRBV5-4 | NA | TRBD1 | TGTGCCAGCAGCATAACCGGGACAGGGATGAAGCGCTACACCTTC | CASSITGTGMKRYTF
TRBJ2-7 | 17 | TRBV7-8 | NA | NA | TGTGCCAGCAGCTCGCCCTTGGGGTTTGCGGAGGACTACGAGCAGTACTTC | CASSSPLGFAEDYEQYF
TRBJ1-1 | 15 | TRBV25-1 | NA | NA | TGTGCCAGCAGTGAAACGTGGGGGCTGAACACTGAAGCTTTCTTT | CASSETWGLNTEAFF
TRBJ1-1 | 15 | TRBV7-9 | NA | NA | TGTGCCAGCAGCACCAAGGAAGGGGTTCGCACTGAAGCTTTCTTT | CASSTKEGVRTEAFF
TRBJ1-6 | 14 | TRBV6-6 | NA | NA | TGTGCCAGCATTTCTGGGCAGGGGAATTCACCCCTCCACTTT | CASISGQGNSPLHF
TRBJ1-2 | 13 | TRBV5-4 | NA | NA | TGTGCCAGCAGCACTCCCCCCCGATCTGGCTACACCTTC | CASSTPPRSGYTF